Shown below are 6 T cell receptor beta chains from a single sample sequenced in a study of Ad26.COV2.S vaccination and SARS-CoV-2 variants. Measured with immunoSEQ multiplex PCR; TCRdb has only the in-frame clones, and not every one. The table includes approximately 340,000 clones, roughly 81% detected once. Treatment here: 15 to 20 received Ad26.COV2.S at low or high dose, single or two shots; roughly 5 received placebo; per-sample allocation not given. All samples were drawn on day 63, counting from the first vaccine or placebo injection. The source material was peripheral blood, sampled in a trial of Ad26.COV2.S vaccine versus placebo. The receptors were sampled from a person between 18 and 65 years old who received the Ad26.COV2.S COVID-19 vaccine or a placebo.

The CDR3 sequence is CASSRGSGRSTDTQYF. CDR3 nucleotides: TGTGCCAGCAGTCGCGGGAGCGGGAGGAGCACAGATACGCAGTATTTT. This chain uses TRBV28 with TRBJ2-3, with 9 bases identical to TRBD2. CDR1 is MDHEN, CDR2 SYDVKM, per germline. This CDR3 has 16 residues. The V and J ends lost 5 bases and 0 bases, in that order; junction bases with no gene match: 6. Full variable domain (rest looked up from reference TRBV28 and TRBJ2-3): DVKVTQSSRYLVKRTGEKVFLECVQDMDHENMFWYRQDPGLGLRLIYFSYDVKMKEKGDIPEGYSVSREKKERFSLILESASTNQTSMYLCASSRGSGRSTDTQYFGPGTRLTVL.

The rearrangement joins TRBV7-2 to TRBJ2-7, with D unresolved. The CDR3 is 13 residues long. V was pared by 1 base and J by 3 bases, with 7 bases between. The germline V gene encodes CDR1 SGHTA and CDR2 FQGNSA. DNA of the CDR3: TGTGCCAGCAGCTTAGTTAGGAACTACGAGCAGTACTTC. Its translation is CASSLVRNYEQYF.

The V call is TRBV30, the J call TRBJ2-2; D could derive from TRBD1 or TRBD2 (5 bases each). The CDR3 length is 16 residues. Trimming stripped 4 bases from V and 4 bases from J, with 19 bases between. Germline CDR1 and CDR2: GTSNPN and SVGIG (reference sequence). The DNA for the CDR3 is TGTGCCTGGAAAAGAGTAGGGACCGTCAGCACCGGGGAGCTGTTTTTT. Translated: CAWKRVGTVSTGELFF.

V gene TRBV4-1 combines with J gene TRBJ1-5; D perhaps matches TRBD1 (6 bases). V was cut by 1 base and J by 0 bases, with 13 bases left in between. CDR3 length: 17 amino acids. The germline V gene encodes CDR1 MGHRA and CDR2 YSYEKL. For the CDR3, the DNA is TGCGCCAGCAGCCAAGGAAGTACAGGGCATAGCAATCAGCCCCAGCATTTT. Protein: CASSQGSTGHSNQPQHF.

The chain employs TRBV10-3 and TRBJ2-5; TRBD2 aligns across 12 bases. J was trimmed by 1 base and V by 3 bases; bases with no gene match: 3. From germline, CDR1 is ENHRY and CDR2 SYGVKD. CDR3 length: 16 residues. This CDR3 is CAISDGLAGPQETQYF. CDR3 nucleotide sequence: TGTGCCATCAGTGATGGACTAGCGGGGCCCCAAGAGACCCAGTACTTC.

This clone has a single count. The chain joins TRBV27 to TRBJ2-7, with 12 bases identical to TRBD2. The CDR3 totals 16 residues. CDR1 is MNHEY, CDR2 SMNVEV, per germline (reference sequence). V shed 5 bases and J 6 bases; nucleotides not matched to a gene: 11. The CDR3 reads CASSKTSGGPLGEQYF. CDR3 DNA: TGTGCCAGCAGTAAAACTAGCGGGGGGCCTCTGGGCGAGCAGTACTTC.